This T cell receptor beta chain was documented in a study of shared clonotypes between healthy human individuals. For the study at large: There were three CD4 naive, three CD4 memory, two CD8 naive and one CD8 memory plates per donor. Broader study findings: Clonotypes not shared had lower generation probabilities than those common to all four donors.

All of the donors resided in Nashville, Tennessee, and each was a Caucasian adult. Germline assignment: CDR1 SGHAT and CDR2 FQNNGV. This CDR3 contains 15 residues. V gave up 5 bases and J gave up 4 bases; unmatched junction bases: 8. TCRdb keeps only in-frame clones here, not all; method: immunoSEQ multiplex PCR. The sample yields approximately 640,000 clones, less than 95% seen once. Details on this clone: Its specificity is not known.

The receptor was isolated from a man aged 18 to 30 in good health. Some clones in this sample may be carry-over from other donors' samples. This chain links TRBV11-2 with TRBJ2-7, with TRBD1 identical over 10 bases. The sample consisted of memory CD8+ T cells from PBMCs. Documented subset: CD45RO+ cells pooled with CCR7-negative TemRA cells. CDR3 in DNA: TGTGCCAGCAGCCCAAGGACAGGGGGTGTATACGAGCAGTACTTC. It specifies CASSPRTGGVYEQYF.